This T cell receptor beta chain was retrieved from a study of blood T cell repertoires in COVID-19. The assay was immunoSEQ multiplex PCR, and TCRdb's table has in-frame clones only and misses some. This table has some 210,000 clones, 81% appearing once. V gave up 1 base and J gave up 0 bases, with 9 bases separating them. Germline values: CDR1 SEHNR, CDR2 FQNEAQ (reference sequence). The CDR3 totals 15 residues. Material for sequencing was PBMCs or T cells enriched from blood (not recorded which). This clonotype was sampled from a woman between 50 and 59 years old with acute COVID-19. The J gene is TRBJ1-2, the V gene TRBV7-9, with D perhaps TRBD1 (6 bases). CDR3: CASSLETGPNYGYTF. The CDR3 DNA is TGTGCCAGCAGCTTAGAGACAGGTCCTAACTATGGCTACACCTTC.